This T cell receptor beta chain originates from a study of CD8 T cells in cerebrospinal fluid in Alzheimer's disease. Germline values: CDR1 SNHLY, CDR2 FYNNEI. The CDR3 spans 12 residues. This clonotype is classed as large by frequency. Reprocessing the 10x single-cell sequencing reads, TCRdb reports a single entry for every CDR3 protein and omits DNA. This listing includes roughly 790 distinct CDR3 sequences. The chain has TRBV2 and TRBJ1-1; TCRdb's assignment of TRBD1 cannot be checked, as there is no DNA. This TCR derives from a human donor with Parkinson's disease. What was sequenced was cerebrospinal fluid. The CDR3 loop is CASKGFMTEAFF.